The clone carrying this TCR beta chain turned up a few times. These data belong to a study of T-cell memory formation after mild COVID-19. Study-wide context: The TCR clusters were mostly specific to one donor.

MiXCR, run by TCRdb on the 5' RACE reads, gives a single entry per CDR3 protein. The top ten clones hold approximately 12% of a sample with 300,000 to 400,000 distinct CDR3 sequences, 25% to 30% of them seen once. The clonotype originates from an adult woman who had mild COVID-19 (a few samples of this study predate the infection). Cell type and time point are not known. Material for sequencing was PBMCs or a T cell subset sorted from them (not recorded which).

In DNA form, the CDR3 reads TGTGCCAGCAGCTTAGAGCCTAGCGGTTACAATGAGCAGTTCTTC. Its translation: CASSLEPSGYNEQFF. The chain has TRBV7-9 and TRBJ2-1, with 7 bases aligning to TRBD2. The CDR3 length is 15 residues. The V segment lost 1 base and the J segment 4 bases; nucleotides outside the gene matches: 4. The germline V gene has CDR1 SEHNR and CDR2 FQNEAQ (reference sequence).